This T cell receptor (beta chain) was captured in a study of vaccination and CD4 T cells after COVID-19. For the study at large: The convalescents were made up of six males and four females, two of whom were Hispanic. Samples were taken after vaccination, a median of roughly 72 days after dose two, with a range of 14 to 241.

The CDR3 covers 16 residues. V gave up 6 bases and J gave up 0 bases; unmatched junction bases: 3. The germline V gene has CDR1 LNHDA and CDR2 SQIVND (reference sequence). Comments on this clonotype: Its specificity is unknown.

General study points: Convalescent patients' median share of reactive clones seen only post-vaccination was over 65%.

Treatment: roughly ten-day PBMC culture with coronavirus spike peptide pools or control peptides (ViraFEST assay). PBMCs, plated at roughly 2.2 million per well, were grown in the presence of approximately 9.5 IU/ml IL-2 and 10 ug/ml peptide pools. Sequence data for DNA of cultured CD4+ T cells were generated by the Oncomine TCR Beta short-read assay. TCRdb re-derived calls from the PCR reads in MiXCR, one entry per CDR3 protein. Counted here are 11,000 to 15,000 distinct CDR3 sequences, just under 35% occurring once; the ten biggest clones make up roughly a third. The chain links TRBV19 to TRBJ2-1; 12 bases line up with TRBD2. Sequenced sample: cultured CD4+ T cells from blood. The source of this sequence is a human donor with COVID-19. The CDR3 nucleotides are TGTGCCAGTAGCCGGACTAGCGGGGCCTCCTACAATGAGCAGTTCTTC. It specifies CASSRTSGASYNEQFF.